This TCR beta chain was sequenced during a study of CD8 T cells in ankylosing spondylitis. Whole-study results and caveats: In synovial fluid and blood from reactive arthritis, some motif variants were previously reported. Blood of patients with ankylosing spondylitis appeared to be characterized by a TCR beta motif of several highly homologous variants.

Concerning this clonotype: The antigen is undetermined.

TCRdb re-derived calls from the 5' RACE reads in MiXCR, one entry per CDR3 protein. In the table there are roughly 700,000 distinct CDR3 sequences, under 20% of which are singletons. The sequencing input was blood, either unsorted or a sorted T cell fraction (not recorded which). The source of this sequence is a male donor with ankylosing spondylitis.

CDR3 amino acids: CASSFAGQEMRETQYF. The CDR3 region has the DNA TGTGCCAGCAGCTTCGCCGGACAAGAGATGAGGGAGACCCAGTACTTC. V and J are TRBV7-6 and TRBJ2-5, with D possibly being TRBD1 (5 bases). The CDR3 length is 16 residues. Germline assignment: CDR1 SGHVS and CDR2 FNYEAQ. Between the trimmed V and J ends, which lost 3 bases and 5 bases, there was a span of 19 bases.